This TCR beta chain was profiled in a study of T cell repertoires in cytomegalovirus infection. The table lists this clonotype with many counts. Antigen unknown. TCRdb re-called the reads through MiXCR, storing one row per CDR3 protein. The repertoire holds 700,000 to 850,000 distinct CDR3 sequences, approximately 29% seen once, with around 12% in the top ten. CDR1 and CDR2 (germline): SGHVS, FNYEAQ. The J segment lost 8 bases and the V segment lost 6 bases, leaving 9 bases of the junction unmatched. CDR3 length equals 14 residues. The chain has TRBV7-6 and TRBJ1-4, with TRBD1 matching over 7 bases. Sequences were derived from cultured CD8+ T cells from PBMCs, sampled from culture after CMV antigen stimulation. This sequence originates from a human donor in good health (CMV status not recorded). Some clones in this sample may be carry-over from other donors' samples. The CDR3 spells CASRLNSQGEKLFF. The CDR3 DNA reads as TGTGCCAGCAGGTTGAACTCACAGGGGGAAAAACTGTTTTTT.